These T cell receptor beta chains were read from a single sample in a study of T-cell memory formation after mild COVID-19. One entry per CDR3 protein results from TCRdb running MiXCR on the 5' RACE reads. The data contain approximately 560,000 distinct CDR3 sequences, around 16% of them singletons. The sequenced sample was PBMCs or a T cell subset sorted from them (not recorded which). The source of these receptors is an adult woman who had mild COVID-19 (a few samples of this study predate the infection). Cell type and time point are not known. Both conserved end residues are part of each CDR3. Fields, in order: V gene, D gene, J gene, clone size, CDR3 protein, CDR3 DNA. D genes are given only for firm matches. Size values are once, few and many counts, or a class for expanded clones, and some rows have none.

TRBV12-3/TRBV12-4	TRBD2	TRBJ2-7	-	CASSLDPRLAGVWEQYF	TGTGCCAGCAGTTTGGATCCACGACTAGCGGGAGTCTGGGAGCAGTACTTC
TRBV9	TRBD2	TRBJ2-7	once	CASSELAGPYEQYF	TGTGCCAGCAGCGAACTAGCGGGGCCCTACGAGCAGTACTTC
TRBV7-6	-	TRBJ2-2	few	CASSFTLKGPAAVSGELFF	TGTGCCAGCAGCTTCACGCTTAAGGGCCCAGCGGCCGTTTCCGGGGAGCTGTTTTTT
TRBV30	-	TRBJ2-1	-	CASFFGEAGSTDEQFF	TGTGCCTCATTTTTCGGGGAGGCTGGGTCGACGGATGAGCAGTTCTTC
TRBV6-2/TRBV6-3	-	TRBJ2-5	few	CASSYNDWTSQETQYF	TGTGCCAGCAGTTACAACGATTGGACCAGCCAAGAGACCCAGTACTTC
TRBV30	-	TRBJ1-5	few	CAWTPSSNQPQHF	TGTGCCTGGACTCCTTCCAGCAATCAGCCCCAGCATTTT
TRBV5-6	-	TRBJ2-7	few	CASSFGSLRGYEQYF	TGTGCCAGCAGCTTTGGCAGCCTAAGAGGGTACGAGCAGTACTTC
TRBV4-1	-	TRBJ2-7	few	CASSQGGGREQYF	TGCGCCAGCAGCCAAGGCGGGGGCCGCGAGCAGTACTTC
TRBV20-1	TRBD2	TRBJ2-2	-	CSARASGGATGELFF	TGCAGTGCTAGGGCTAGCGGGGGGGCGACCGGGGAGCTGTTTTTT
TRBV5-1	TRBD2	TRBJ2-5	-	CASSHGLAGVGETQYF	TGCGCCAGCAGCCACGGACTAGCGGGAGTTGGTGAGACCCAGTACTTC
TRBV10-3	-	TRBJ1-1	-	CAISESGALLNTEAFF	TGTGCCATCAGTGAGAGTGGGGCTCTCCTTAACACTGAAGCTTTCTTT
TRBV7-2	-	TRBJ1-1	many	CASSPWVPRTIKGRNTEAFF	TGTGCCAGCAGCCCCTGGGTGCCCCGGACAATAAAAGGGAGAAACACTGAAGCTTTCTTT
TRBV7-2	TRBD1	TRBJ2-4	few	CASSSPMTGNLIQYF	TGTGCCAGCAGCTCGCCTATGACAGGGAACCTTATTCAGTACTTC
TRBV7-6	TRBD2	TRBJ2-3	-	CASSALAGASTDTQYF	TGTGCCAGCAGCGCACTAGCGGGGGCTAGCACAGATACGCAGTATTTT
TRBV2	-	TRBJ1-2	-	CASSERTEFISGYTF	TGTGCCAGCAGTGAAAGGACAGAGTTTATCAGTGGCTACACCTTC
TRBV4-1	-	TRBJ2-1	-	CASSQRSPLEQFF	TGCGCCAGCAGCCAGAGATCACCCCTGGAGCAGTTCTTC
TRBV2	-	TRBJ1-4	few	CASRRTEVSGKLFF	TGTGCCAGCAGGAGGACAGAGGTCTCAGGAAAACTGTTTTTT
TRBV29-1	-	TRBJ2-5	-	CSVEDLWQGKETQYF	TGCAGCGTTGAAGATCTTTGGCAGGGGAAGGAGACCCAGTACTTC
TRBV12-5	-	TRBJ2-6	-	CASGVAPGAGANVLTF	TGTGCTAGTGGTGTCGCACCAGGGGCTGGGGCCAACGTCCTGACTTTC
TRBV7-2	-	TRBJ2-7	few	CASSLFEMEQYF	TGTGCCAGCAGCTTATTTGAGATGGAGCAGTACTTC
TRBV7-9	-	TRBJ2-4	-	CASSPQVRGYF	TGTGCCAGCAGCCCACAGGTCCGGGGGTACTTC
TRBV3-1	-	TRBJ2-3	many	CASSRPGDTQYF	TGCGCCAGCAGCCGTCCGGGGGATACGCAGTATTTT
TRBV5-4	TRBD2	TRBJ2-3	-	CASSRPPGGGDTQYF	TGTGCCAGCAGCAGACCTCCGGGAGGCGGGGATACGCAGTATTTT
TRBV20-1	TRBD2	TRBJ2-7	-	CSALAGGANEQYF	TGCAGTGCTCTAGCGGGAGGGGCCAACGAGCAGTACTTC
TRBV11-3	TRBD2	TRBJ2-7	-	CASNPSGAYEQYF	TGTGCCAGCAACCCTAGCGGAGCCTACGAGCAGTACTTC
TRBV7-3	TRBD1	TRBJ2-1	-	CASSLMRLTTGGAGEQFF	TGTGCCAGCAGCTTAATGCGATTGACGACAGGGGGCGCGGGGGAGCAGTTCTTC
TRBV12-3/TRBV12-4	-	TRBJ1-1	-	CASTPQRTEAFF	TGTGCCAGCACCCCTCAGAGGACTGAAGCTTTCTTT
TRBV7-9	-	TRBJ2-7	few	CASSRTDSSYEQYF	TGTGCCAGCAGCCGTACGGACAGTTCCTACGAGCAGTACTTC
TRBV5-6	TRBD1	TRBJ2-7	-	CASSAMPGTGRNEQYF	TGTGCCAGCAGCGCCATGCCCGGGACAGGGAGAAACGAGCAGTACTTC
TRBV7-9	-	TRBJ1-4	-	CASSSYLPGPNEKLFF	TGTGCCAGCAGCTCCTACCTCCCAGGGCCAAATGAAAAACTGTTTTTT
TRBV5-5	-	TRBJ2-1	few	CASSLIGGSPYNEQFF	TGTGCCAGCAGCTTGATTGGGGGGTCCCCCTACAATGAGCAGTTCTTC
TRBV12-3/TRBV12-4	TRBD2	TRBJ2-1	many	CASRWGGTSSYNEQFF	TGTGCCAGCAGATGGGGGGGGACTAGTTCCTACAATGAGCAGTTCTTC
TRBV7-9	-	TRBJ2-3	medium-sized	CASSADTQYF	TGTGCCAGCAGCGCGGATACGCAGTATTTT
TRBV12-3/TRBV12-4	-	TRBJ2-5	-	CASSYHRLEYYQETQYF	TGTGCCAGCAGTTACCACCGACTAGAATATTACCAAGAGACCCAGTACTTC
TRBV20-1	-	TRBJ1-1	few	CSATPGGPTEAFF	TGCAGTGCTACGCCGGGAGGCCCCACTGAAGCTTTCTTT
TRBV7-9	TRBD2	TRBJ2-7	few	CASSLVAGGTYEQYF	TGTGCCAGCAGCTTGGTAGCGGGAGGGACCTACGAGCAGTACTTC
TRBV30	-	TRBJ2-1	few	CAWSVQLYNEQFF	TGTGCCTGGAGTGTACAGCTTTACAATGAGCAGTTCTTC
TRBV29-1	-	TRBJ1-1	many	CSVEDPVRRMNTEAFF	TGCAGCGTTGAAGACCCGGTCCGGCGCATGAACACTGAAGCTTTCTTT
TRBV7-7	TRBD2	TRBJ2-3	-	CASSFPSGTQYF	TGTGCTAGCAGCTTCCCTAGCGGGACGCAGTATTTT
TRBV29-1	TRBD2	TRBJ2-5	few	CSSRGGAPQETQYF	TGCAGCTCCCGGGGGGGGGCCCCCCAAGAGACCCAGTACTTC
TRBV6-5	-	TRBJ1-3	few	CASSYTGRLSGNTIYF	TGTGCCAGCAGTTACACTGGACGGCTCTCTGGAAACACCATATATTTT
TRBV12-3/TRBV12-4	TRBD1	TRBJ1-5	few	CASRAPPGTGISNQPQHF	TGTGCCAGCAGAGCACCACCCGGGACAGGGATTAGCAATCAGCCCCAGCATTTT
TRBV20-1	TRBD2	TRBJ2-3	many	CSARDQLAANPHYTDTQYF	TGCAGTGCTAGAGATCAGCTAGCGGCCAACCCACATTACACAGATACGCAGTATTTT
TRBV3-1	-	TRBJ2-3	few	CASSQEFPGELSTDTQYF	TGTGCCAGCAGCCAAGAATTTCCCGGCGAACTTAGCACAGATACGCAGTATTTT
TRBV7-3	TRBD1	TRBJ2-3	few	CASSLVTGGPDTQYF	TGTGCCAGCAGCTTAGTGACAGGGGGTCCAGATACGCAGTATTTT
TRBV3-1	-	TRBJ2-2	many	CASSQDLAGTWGNTGELFF	TGTGCCAGCAGCCAAGATCTGGCCGGGACCTGGGGGAACACCGGGGAGCTGTTTTTT
TRBV12-3/TRBV12-4	-	TRBJ2-5	-	CASRALGRSTQYF	TGTGCCAGCAGGGCCCTGGGCCGATCGACCCAGTACTTC
TRBV6-5	-	TRBJ2-7	few	CASQKRGYYEQYF	TGTGCCAGCCAAAAAAGGGGATACTACGAGCAGTACTTC
TRBV7-9	-	TRBJ1-2	few	CASSRDRISYGYTF	TGTGCCAGCAGTCGAGACAGGATTTCCTATGGCTACACCTTC
TRBV10-3	-	TRBJ2-5	-	CAISAMGTGRAQETQYF	TGTGCCATCAGTGCCATGGGGACCGGGCGGGCCCAAGAGACCCAGTACTTC
TRBV7-9	TRBD2	TRBJ2-7	few	CASSSWTSAAYEQYF	TGTGCCAGCAGCTCCTGGACTAGCGCAGCCTACGAGCAGTACTTC
TRBV18	-	TRBJ2-7	-	CASSPPGDSYEQYF	TGTGCCAGCTCACCACCGGGAGACTCCTACGAGCAGTACTTC
TRBV4-3	TRBD1	TRBJ1-5	-	CASSPDRTGGNQPQHF	TGCGCCAGCAGCCCAGATCGGACAGGGGGCAATCAGCCCCAGCATTTT
TRBV4-3	-	TRBJ2-3	few	CASSQEPPSSRASTDTQYF	TGCGCCAGCAGCCAAGAACCGCCTAGCTCCCGGGCTAGCACAGATACGCAGTATTTT
TRBV7-9	-	TRBJ1-1	-	CASSLETGPTAEAFF	TGTGCCAGCAGCTTAGAGACAGGCCCGACCGCTGAAGCTTTCTTT
TRBV19	-	TRBJ1-3	-	CASSIGQSGNTIYF	TGTGCCAGTAGTATAGGACAATCTGGAAACACCATATATTTT
TRBV12-3/TRBV12-4	-	TRBJ2-1	-	CASVDVGTANEQFF	TGTGCCAGCGTGGATGTCGGGACCGCCAATGAGCAGTTCTTC